What follows are 10 T cell receptor beta chains derived from one specimen sequenced in a study of beta chain features in type 1 diabetes. Study results and caveats: Shorter TCRB CDR3s, moderately but significantly so, marked every one of the four CD4+ subsets in Type 1 diabetes patients.

Expressed TCRB transcripts were sequenced because the isolated RNA had all been reverse transcribed beforehand. The data were produced by immunoSEQ multiplex PCR, yet TCRdb's version contains in-frame clones alone and is incomplete. The repertoire holds roughly 160,000 clones, with roughly 8% as singletons. What these receptors recognize is not known. The specimen sequenced was central memory CD4+ T cells from blood. These receptor sequences come from a woman aged 40 to 50 with type 1 diabetes.

This clone showed up just a few times. This chain links TRBV4-1 with TRBJ2-7; TRBD2 agrees at 11 bases. J lost 3 bases, V lost 6 bases, and 10 bases had no gene match. CDR1 is MGHRA, CDR2 YSYEKL, per germline. This CDR3 comprises 16 residues. DNA of the CDR3: TGCGCCAGCAGTTTATACCCCGGGACTAGCGGCTACGAGCAGTACTTC. Translated, it gives CASSLYPGTSGYEQYF.

V gene TRBV5-1 combines with J gene TRBJ1-2; TRBD1 aligns across 10 bases. The CDR3 is 13 residues long. Unmatched junction bases numbered 10, after V lost 4 bases and J lost 13 bases. Germline-derived CDR1 and CDR2 are SGHRS and YFSETQ. The CDR3, as DNA: TGCGCCAGCAGCGAGGCGGGACAGGGGATAAGCACCTTC. It specifies CASSEAGQGISTF. The full variable domain, with the rest looked up from reference TRBV5-1 and TRBJ1-2, is KAGVTQTPRYLIKTRGQQVTLSCSPISGHRSVSWYQQTPGQGLQFLFEYFSETQRNKGNFPGRFSGRQFSNSRSEMNVSTLELGDSALYLCASSEAGQGISTFGSGTRLTVV.

The rearrangement links TRBV11-1 to TRBJ2-5; D is possibly TRBD2 (6 bases). Deletions cut 5 bases from V and 5 bases from J, with 18 bases between. The germline V gene has CDR1 SGHAT and CDR2 FQDESV (reference sequence). The CDR3 loop spans 15 amino acids. Here the CDR3 reads CASSPDGAGWETQYF. CDR3 DNA: TGTGCCAGCAGCCCCGACGGGGCGGGATGGGAGACCCAGTACTTC.

This clone was counted a few times. V usage is TRBV2 and J usage is TRBJ2-7, with 8 bases identical to TRBD1. V was clipped by 6 bases and J by 0 bases; unmatched bases: 1. Per germline, CDR1 SNHLY and CDR2 FYNNEI. The CDR3 has 13 amino acids. CDR3 nucleotide sequence: TGTGCCAGCAGAGGGACAGGCTCCTACGAGCAGTACTTC. This gives the protein CASRGTGSYEQYF.

This clone was detected a few times. The chain employs TRBV28 and TRBJ2-1; maybe TRBD2 (6 bases). Germline V lookup: CDR1 MDHEN, CDR2 SYDVKM. V dropped 5 bases and J dropped 7 bases, with 21 bases sitting between them. The CDR3 has 16 amino acids. The CDR3 is CASSPREQRVRNEQFF. The CDR3 nucleotides are TGTGCCAGCAGTCCCAGGGAGCAGCGGGTCCGTAATGAGCAGTTCTTC.

The V and J genes are TRBV7-6 and TRBJ1-4, with D unclear. This CDR3 comprises 17 residues. Germline V gene lookup returns CDR1 SGHVS and CDR2 FNYEAQ. V lost 0 bases, J lost 0 bases, and 11 bases lay in between. CDR3 nucleotides: TGTGCCAGCAGCTTAGCGTCCCCAGGCGCAACTAATGAAAAACTGTTTTTT. Translation: CASSLASPGATNEKLFF. Full variable domain (remainder filled in from reference TRBV7-6 and TRBJ1-4): GAGVSQSPRYKVTKRGQDVALRCDPISGHVSLYWYRQALGQGPEFLTYFNYEAQQDKSGLPNDRFSAERPEGSISTLTIQRTEQRDSAMYRCASSLASPGATNEKLFFGSGTQLSVL.

In DNA, the CDR3 is TGTGCCAGTATCCAGGGCCTCGGCCAGCCCCAGCATTTT. This gives the protein CASIQGLGQPQHF. The V and J genes are TRBV19 and TRBJ1-5; the D gene is possibly TRBD1 (5 bases). Trimming pared 7 bases from V and 7 bases from J, leaving 14 bases between. The CDR3 is made up of 13 amino acids. The germline V gene encodes CDR1 LNHDA and CDR2 SQIVND (reference sequence).

J is TRBJ1-1 and V is TRBV6-5; TRBD1 might be the D (6 bases). The CDR3 runs to 14 residues. The germline CDR1 and CDR2 sequences are MNHEY and SVGAGI. The V end was cut by 6 bases, the J end by 5 bases, with 16 bases between. The chain's CDR3 is CASRTTGKRTEAFF. CDR3 nucleotide sequence: TGTGCCAGCAGGACAACAGGGAAGAGAACTGAAGCTTTCTTT.

This clone came up a few times. CDR3 amino acids: CASSLLGDRIHKNIQYF. CDR3 in DNA: TGTGCCAGCAGCCTATTGGGTGACAGGATACACAAAAACATTCAGTACTTC. The chain employs TRBV7-2 and TRBJ2-4, with a weak D call TRBD1 (6 bases). V was cut by 5 bases and J by 3 bases, with 20 bases left in between. There are 17 residues in the CDR3. The V gene's germline CDR1 is SGHTA and CDR2 FQGNSA. The full variable domain, rest sourced from reference TRBV7-2 and TRBJ2-4, is GAGVSQSPSNKVTEKGKDVELRCDPISGHTALYWYRQSLGQGLEFLIYFQGNSAPDKSGLPSDRFSAERTGGSVSTLTIQRTQQEDSAVYLCASSLLGDRIHKNIQYFGAGTRLSVL.

J is TRBJ1-3 and V is TRBV30, with D maybe TRBD1 (5 bases). The CDR3 has 18 residues. From germline, CDR1 is GTSNPN and CDR2 SVGIG (reference sequence). Trimming took 2 bases from V and 0 from J, leaving 20 bases between them. The CDR3 loop reads CAWSLLNRQKSSGNTIYF. The CDR3 nucleotides are TGTGCCTGGAGTTTACTAAATCGACAGAAGAGCTCTGGAAACACCATATATTTT.